The 31 T cell receptor beta chains below were found in one sample sequenced in a study of early T cells in non-severe SARS-CoV-2 infection. Using its own MiXCR run on the 5' RACE reads, TCRdb lists one record per CDR3 protein. Of fewer than 30,000 distinct CDR3 sequences in the sample, about 4.2% were seen once. Sequenced input: whole blood. All receptors derive from an adult who was a healthcare worker with PCR-confirmed SARS-CoV-2 infection or an uninfected control (not recorded which).

This clonotype was seen many times. The rearrangement uses TRBV5-1 and TRBJ2-3; TRBD1 matches 10 bases. V gave up 2 bases and J gave up 4 bases; unmatched junction bases: 4. This CDR3 has 15 residues. The germline gives CDR1 SGHRS, CDR2 YFSETQ. The CDR3 reads CASSLFGQGADTQYF. The CDR3 nucleotides read TGCGCCAGCAGCTTATTCGGACAGGGGGCAGATACGCAGTATTTT.

This clonotype showed up many times. The genes are TRBV27 and TRBJ1-1; no firm D call. CDR3 length: 14 residues. Germline CDR1 is MNHEY and CDR2 is SMNVEV (reference sequence). Between the trimmed V and J ends, which lost 2 bases and 5 bases, there was a span of 12 bases. The CDR3 DNA follows: TGTGCCAGCAGTTTAACGTGGAGGGAGACTGAAGCTTTCTTT. Its translation is CASSLTWRETEAFF.

The sample holds many counts of this clonotype. The chain combines TRBV18 with TRBJ1-2; the D is unclear. V was pared by 2 bases and J by 5 bases, with 9 bases between. The CDR3 runs to 13 residues. The germline CDR1 and CDR2 sequences are KGHSH and LQKENI. Here the CDR3 reads CASSPEHLYGYTF. The DNA for the CDR3 is TGTGCCAGCTCACCAGAGCACCTTTATGGCTACACCTTC.

This clonotype was counted many times. The chain carries TRBV5-1 and TRBJ2-1, with 12 bases aligning to TRBD1. The CDR3 has 15 residues. The germline gives CDR1 SGHRS, CDR2 YFSETQ. Trimming cost V 3 bases and J 8 bases; bases outside gene matches: 6. The CDR3 here is CASSSAGTGGDEQFF. The CDR3 coding sequence is TGCGCCAGCAGCTCAGCCGGGACAGGGGGCGATGAGCAGTTCTTC. The full variable domain, with the rest looked up from reference TRBV5-1 and TRBJ2-1, is KAGVTQTPRYLIKTRGQQVTLSCSPISGHRSVSWYQQTPGQGLQFLFEYFSETQRNKGNFPGRFSGRQFSNSRSEMNVSTLELGDSALYLCASSSAGTGGDEQFFGPGTRLTVL.

This clonotype appeared many times. The V and J genes are TRBV10-2 and TRBJ2-7; the match to TRBD2 covers 9 bases. CDR3 length: 17 amino acids. Germline V gives CDR1 WSHSY, CDR2 SAAADI. The J segment lost 2 bases and the V segment lost 3 bases, leaving 11 bases of the junction unmatched. The CDR3 spells CASSDLPPGTSTYEQYF. In DNA, the CDR3 is TGCGCCAGCAGTGACCTTCCGCCAGGGACTAGCACCTACGAGCAGTACTTC.

This clonotype has ten or more counts. The J gene is TRBJ2-2, the V gene TRBV18; weak D call: TRBD2 (5 bases). Trimming removed 4 bases from V and 6 bases from J, with 12 bases in between. CDR1 and CDR2 (germline): KGHSH, LQKENI. This CDR3 has 14 amino acids. The CDR3, as DNA: TGTGCCAGCTCACTCTTCACGGAGGCCGGGGAGCTGTTTTTT. It encodes CASSLFTEAGELFF. Filled out from reference TRBV18 and TRBJ2-2, the complete variable domain reads NAGVMQNPRHLVRRRGQEARLRCSPMKGHSHVYWYRQLPEEGLKFMVYLQKENIIDESGMPKERFSAEFPKEGPSILRIQQVVRGDSAAYFCASSLFTEAGELFFGEGSRLTVL.

The table lists this clonotype with many counts. The rearrangement links TRBV20-1 to TRBJ1-1; the match to TRBD1 covers 7 bases. V gave up 5 bases and J gave up 2 bases; unmatched junction bases: 8. Germline CDR1 is DFQATT and CDR2 is SNEGSKA (reference sequence). The CDR3 runs 14 residues. The CDR3: CSAPTYRGNTEAFF. The CDR3 DNA is TGCAGTGCTCCCACCTACAGGGGAAACACTGAAGCTTTCTTT.

The chain links TRBV5-1 to TRBJ2-5, with 10 bases that match TRBD1. CDR1 SGHRS and CDR2 YFSETQ come from the germline V gene. The CDR3 length is 19 residues. The ends lost 0 bases at V and 2 bases at J; junction bases unmatched: 13. In DNA, the CDR3 is TGCGCCAGCAGCTTGGGGCCTACAACCGGGACAGGGGATCAAGAGACCCAGTACTTC. It codes for CASSLGPTTGTGDQETQYF.

This clonotype was observed at least ten times. This rearrangement joins TRBV5-1 to TRBJ2-7; the D gene is possibly TRBD1 (5 bases). The V gene lost 2 bases and the J gene lost 0 bases, with 6 bases spanning the gap. This CDR3 has 13 residues. Germline V gene sequence: CDR1 SGHRS, CDR2 YFSETQ. CDR3 sequence (DNA): TGCGCCAGCAGCTTACAGGACTCCTACGAGCAGTACTTC. Encoded protein: CASSLQDSYEQYF.

The gene calls are TRBV5-5 and TRBJ2-5, with D possibly TRBD2 on 6 matching bases. The CDR3 totals 16 residues. Germline V gene sequence: CDR1 SGHKS, CDR2 YYEKEE (reference sequence). V was shortened by 4 bases and J by 2 bases, with 18 bases between the two germline ends. CDR3 sequence: CASSLRTGTLQETQYF. CDR3 bases: TGTGCCAGCAGCCTCCGGACCGGGACTTTACAAGAGACCCAGTACTTC.

This chain connects TRBV18 to TRBJ2-2; D is perhaps TRBD1 or TRBD2 (5 bases each). The CDR3 is 15 residues long. V lost 3 bases and J 4 bases, leaving 12 bases between the germline ends. CDR1 is KGHSH and CDR2 is LQKENI in the germline V gene. CDR3 in amino acids: CASSPPRGGTGELFF. The CDR3 coding sequence is TGTGCCAGCTCACCGCCCCGGGGCGGCACCGGGGAGCTGTTTTTT.

This clonotype was seen a handful of times. The DNA for the CDR3 is TGTGCCAGCAGTTTTAGCAGCCCAGATACGCAGTATTTT. This sequence encodes CASSFSSPDTQYF. This rearrangement joins TRBV28 to TRBJ2-3; D remains unclear. Germline CDR1 reads MDHEN; CDR2 reads SYDVKM. V lost 3 bases to trimming and J lost 4 bases, with 8 bases between them. This CDR3 spans 13 amino acids.

This clonotype came up many times. The V gene is TRBV14, the J gene TRBJ2-7; D is unresolved. V gave up 1 base and J gave up 4 bases, with 5 bases separating them. Per the germline V gene, CDR1 is SGHDN and CDR2 is FVKESK. The CDR3 covers 12 residues. The CDR3 nucleotides read TGTGCCAGCAGCCAAGTAAGGTACGAGCAGTACTTC. It translates to CASSQVRYEQYF.

This clonotype was detected ten times or more. This chain connects TRBV20-1 to TRBJ2-7, with D perhaps matching TRBD2 (6 bases). CDR1 and CDR2 from the germline V gene are DFQATT and SNEGSKA (reference sequence). The CDR3 spans 18 residues. V was clipped by 0 bases and J by 3 bases, with 24 bases between them. CDR3 sequence reads: CSARDSRAGSGTHYEQYF. The CDR3 DNA is TGCAGTGCTAGAGATTCAAGGGCGGGGAGCGGCACCCACTACGAGCAGTACTTC.

The rearrangement uses TRBV2 and TRBJ2-5; maybe TRBD2 (7 bases). Germline values: CDR1 SNHLY, CDR2 FYNNEI. The CDR3 consists of 15 residues. The ends were cut back, 6 bases at V and 0 bases at J, with 14 bases in the middle. The CDR3 DNA is TGTGCCAGCAGCCGGGGGGCAGTCGACCAAGAGACCCAGTACTTC. Its translation is CASSRGAVDQETQYF.

The chain combines TRBV28 with TRBJ1-2, with 11 bases that match TRBD1. The CDR3 length is 16 residues. Trimming at V came to 6 bases and at J to 4 bases, leaving 10 bases not matched to a gene. Looked up from germline, CDR1 is MDHEN and CDR2 is SYDVKM. For the CDR3, the DNA is TGTGCCAGCAGCCAGACCCGGACAGGGGGCACCTATGGCTACACCTTC. Amino acid sequence: CASSQTRTGGTYGYTF.

This clonotype was detected many times. The chain carries TRBV5-1 and TRBJ1-2; no reliable D call. V lost 1 base, J lost 6 bases, and 16 bases lay in between. This CDR3 contains 15 residues. The germline V gene has CDR1 SGHRS and CDR2 YFSETQ. The CDR3 loop is CASSLRLGVGDGYTF. The CDR3 DNA reads TGCGCCAGCAGCTTGAGGCTTGGGGTCGGGGATGGCTACACCTTC.

This clonotype showed up many times. The gene calls are TRBV6-1 and TRBJ1-5; possibly TRBD1 for D (6 bases). This CDR3 has 13 amino acids. From germline, CDR1 is MNHNS and CDR2 SASEGT. V dropped 6 bases and J dropped 7 bases, with 13 bases sitting between them. The CDR3 reads CASSPTGTQPQHF. In DNA, the CDR3 is TGTGCCAGCAGCCCTACAGGGACGCAGCCCCAGCATTTT.

This clonotype was found many times. The chain couples TRBV30 to TRBJ2-3, with TRBD2 identical over 11 bases. From germline, CDR1 is GTSNPN and CDR2 SVGIG (reference sequence). The CDR3 covers 15 residues. The ends lost 3 bases at V and 2 bases at J; junction bases unmatched: 4. The CDR3 DNA is TGTGCCTGGAGATTTAGCGGGGGGGCCACAGATACGCAGTATTTT. Its protein product is CAWRFSGGATDTQYF.

Regarding this clonotype: A much larger clone is a single base away; this may be a read error. The V gene is TRBV4-2, the J gene TRBJ2-5; D assignment may be TRBD1 or TRBD2 (6 bases each). CDR1 is LGHNA, CDR2 YNFKEQ, per germline. The CDR3 sequence is 14 residues long. DNA of the CDR3: TGTACCAGCAGCCAAGGAGGGGGCCAAGAGACCCAGTACTTC. This encodes CTSSQGGGQETQYF.

This clonotype has at least ten counts. The V call is TRBV19, the J call TRBJ1-5; 7 positions match TRBD1. The V gene end was trimmed by 1 base and the J gene end by 4 bases; junction bases not matched to a gene: 10. The CDR3 loop spans 17 amino acids. CDR1 is LNHDA, CDR2 SQIVND, per germline (reference sequence). This CDR3 is CASSIGGQRKFNQPQHF. Here the CDR3 DNA reads TGTGCCAGTAGTATAGGGGGACAGAGAAAGTTTAATCAGCCCCAGCATTTT. Based on the CDR3 plus reference TRBV19 and TRBJ1-5, the full variable domain is DGGITQSPKYLFRKEGQNVTLSCEQNLNHDAMYWYRQDPGQGLRLIYYSQIVNDFQKGDIAEGYSVSREKKESFPLTVTSAQKNPTAFYLCASSIGGQRKFNQPQHFGDGTRLSIL.

The chain carries TRBV28 and TRBJ2-3; 10 bases align to TRBD2. CDR3 size: 16 residues. The germline V gene encodes CDR1 MDHEN and CDR2 SYDVKM. V shed 6 bases, J shed 2 bases, and the junction held 8 bases outside the gene matches. The CDR3 region is CASRSYLAGATDTQYF. In nucleotides, the CDR3 is TGTGCCAGCAGGTCCTATCTAGCGGGGGCCACAGATACGCAGTATTTT.

This clonotype is labeled as medium-sized. The chain uses TRBV5-1 and TRBJ2-1, with unresolved D. CDR3 size: 12 residues. Germline lookup yields CDR1 SGHRS and CDR2 YFSETQ. Trimming pared 6 bases from V and 5 bases from J, leaving 9 bases between. The CDR3 reads CASNLLDNEQFF. DNA of the CDR3: TGCGCCAGCAATTTGCTAGACAATGAGCAGTTCTTC.

This clonotype was found many times. The chain has TRBV7-8 and TRBJ2-1; perhaps D is TRBD1 or TRBD2 (5 bases each). Germline V lookup: CDR1 SGHVS, CDR2 FQNEAQ. The CDR3 length is 11 residues. V was trimmed by 8 bases and J by 7 bases, leaving 9 bases between them. The CDR3 coding sequence is TGTGCCAGCCGGGACGGGAATGAGCAGTTCTTC. Encoded protein: CASRDGNEQFF.

This chain connects TRBV6-5 to TRBJ2-7; D unclear. Trimming stripped 0 bases from V and 1 base from J, with 13 bases between. Germline V CDR1 and CDR2: MNHEY, SVGAGI. The CDR3 totals 16 residues. CDR3 nucleotides: TGTGCCAGCAGTTACTCGGTCGCCAGCGCATCCTACGAGCAGTACTTC. Its protein product is CASSYSVASASYEQYF.

This clonotype was recorded many times. J is TRBJ2-7 and V is TRBV10-1; D gene unclear. From germline, CDR1 is WNHNN and CDR2 SYGVQD (reference sequence). V was shortened by 4 bases and J by 2 bases, with 9 bases between the two germline ends. CDR3 length: 13 residues. The CDR3 coding sequence is TGCGCCAGCAGTGTCGGCCAGACCTACGAGCAGTACTTC. Residues: CASSVGQTYEQYF.

The chain carries TRBV7-2 and TRBJ2-3, with 8 bases aligning to TRBD2. V lost 1 base to trimming and J lost 1 base; unmatched junction nucleotides: 4. The germline V gene has CDR1 SGHTA and CDR2 FQGNSA. The CDR3 sequence is 16 residues long. CDR3 in amino acids: CASSLGGGKRTDTQYF. The CDR3 DNA reads as TGTGCCAGCAGCTTAGGCGGGGGGAAACGCACAGATACGCAGTATTTT.

V and J are TRBV7-9 and TRBJ2-3; 8 bases are a match to TRBD1. Trimming cost V 5 bases and J 4 bases; bases outside gene matches: 5. CDR1 is SEHNR, CDR2 FQNEAQ, per germline (reference sequence). This CDR3 region has 14 residues. CDR3 nucleotides: TGTGCCAGCAGCCCCGGACAGGGCGCAGATACGCAGTATTTT. Translated: CASSPGQGADTQYF. The full variable domain, rest sourced from reference TRBV7-9 and TRBJ2-3, is DTGVSQNPRHKITKRGQNVTFRCDPISEHNRLYWYRQTLGQGPEFLTYFQNEAQLEKSRLLSDRFSAERPKGSFSTLEIQRTEQGDSAMYLCASSPGQGADTQYFGPGTRLTVL.

The chain carries TRBV29-1 and TRBJ2-2, with TRBD2 matching over 8 bases. Germline values: CDR1 SQVTM, CDR2 ANQGSEA. V trimming: 6 bases; J trimming: 5 bases; junction bases outside the gene matches: 8. This CDR3 region has 14 residues. The CDR3 DNA reads TGCAGCGTCCGGGCGGCTAGCGGGACCGGGGAGCTGTTTTTT. Its protein product is CSVRAASGTGELFF.

CDR3 sequence: CSVEEDRGPEQYF. For the CDR3, the DNA is TGCAGCGTTGAAGAGGACAGGGGCCCCGAGCAGTACTTC. The V and J genes are TRBV29-1 and TRBJ2-7, with 9 bases matching TRBD1. Germline lookup yields CDR1 SQVTM and CDR2 ANQGSEA. This CDR3 comprises 13 residues. The V segment lost 0 bases and the J segment 6 bases; nucleotides outside the gene matches: 3.

The rearrangement joins TRBV6-5 to TRBJ1-4; D gene uncertain. V was cut by 2 bases and J by 7 bases, with 14 bases left in between. The germline V gene encodes CDR1 MNHEY and CDR2 SVGAGI. The CDR3 runs to 15 residues. CDR3 bases: TGTGCCAGCAGTTACGGCCCGAGTAGCGGTGAAAAACTGTTTTTT. This translates into CASSYGPSSGEKLFF.